Shown below are 23 T cell receptor beta chains from a single sample sequenced in a study of cytomegalovirus exposure and HLA in healthy donors. The PCR used 60 Vbeta and 13 Jbeta primers. Sequencing used immunoSEQ multiplex PCR; TCRdb keeps in-frame clones, though not all of them. Of 140,000 to 150,000 clones in the sample, roughly 9.8% are singletons; the top ten hold 1.8%. The sample taken for sequencing was PBMCs. These receptors all stem from a man in his fifties in good health and CMV-seronegative.

The V gene is TRBV6-5, the J gene TRBJ2-7; 8 positions agree with TRBD1. V shed 6 bases and J 7 bases; nucleotides not matched to a gene: 14. Looked up from germline, CDR1 is MNHEY and CDR2 is SVGAGI. This CDR3 has 15 residues. For the CDR3, the DNA is TGTGCCAGCAGGTTGGAGGGGCAGGGGGCGAGGGAGCAGTACTTC. Its translation is CASRLEGQGAREQYF.

This clone has only one observation. This chain joins TRBV19 and TRBJ2-6; 8 positions match TRBD1. CDR3 length: 18 amino acids. Germline V gene lookup returns CDR1 LNHDA and CDR2 SQIVND (reference sequence). V shed 2 bases, J shed 1 base, and the junction held 7 bases outside the gene matches. The CDR3 spells CASSILGTGRSGANVLTF. DNA of the CDR3: TGTGCCAGTAGTATACTTGGGACAGGACGGTCTGGGGCCAACGTCCTGACTTTC.

The chain carries TRBV5-1 and TRBJ2-3, with a possible D match to TRBD2 (6 bases). Trimming stripped 0 bases from V and 0 bases from J, with 14 bases between. The CDR3 loop spans 17 amino acids. Germline assignment: CDR1 SGHRS and CDR2 YFSETQ. The CDR3 DNA sequence: TGCGCCAGCAGCTTGGCCATCGGACTACCTAGCACAGATACGCAGTATTTT. It translates to CASSLAIGLPSTDTQYF.

DNA for the CDR3: TGTGCCAGCAGCACCCTCCCCTCGAGCGGACACAATGAGCAGTTCTTC. This encodes CASSTLPSSGHNEQFF. V and J are TRBV27 and TRBJ2-1; D possibly corresponds to TRBD2 (5 bases). The CDR3 is 16 residues long. Deletions cut 6 bases from V and 5 bases from J, with 20 bases between. The germline gives CDR1 MNHEY, CDR2 SMNVEV (reference sequence).

Here the CDR3 reads CASREVPNQPQHF. CDR3 DNA sequence: TGTGCCAGCAGGGAGGTGCCCAATCAGCCCCAGCATTTT. The V and J genes are TRBV2 and TRBJ1-5; D remains ambiguous. Germline V lookup: CDR1 SNHLY, CDR2 FYNNEI. CDR3 length equals 13 residues. V was pared by 6 bases and J by 3 bases, with 9 bases between.

As to this clone: At one end, the junction sequence differs from germline, possibly due to a read error. The CDR3 spells CVSRTDRASGWEQFF. The CDR3 DNA reads TGTGTCAGCAGGACAGACAGGGCGTCAGGGTGGGAGCAGTTCTTC. This chain connects TRBV5-4 to TRBJ2-1, with 7 bases fitting TRBD1. The CDR3 consists of 15 residues. Germline V gives CDR1 SGHNT, CDR2 YYREEE (reference sequence).

This chain's CDR3 is CASSLPPGTRVGPNEQFF. In nucleotides, the CDR3 is TGTGCCAGCAGCCTGCCCCCCGGGACTAGGGTTGGGCCCAATGAGCAGTTCTTC. The J gene is TRBJ2-1, the V gene TRBV28, with 8 bases matching TRBD2. Germline-derived CDR1 and CDR2 are MDHEN and SYDVKM. Trimming removed 6 bases from V and 6 bases from J; junction bases left unmatched: 19. The CDR3 loop spans 18 amino acids.

The CDR3 DNA is TGCGCCACCGGGACAGGGGGCAACACTGAAGCTTTCTTT. Protein product: CATGTGGNTEAFF. The chain employs TRBV5-1 and TRBJ1-1; TRBD1 matches 12 bases. Germline V CDR1 and CDR2: SGHRS, YFSETQ. The CDR3 extends over 13 amino acids. V was clipped by 9 bases and J by 2 bases; unmatched bases: 2.

This clone appeared a few times. V is TRBV7-3 and J is TRBJ2-2; 8 bases fit TRBD1. V shed 5 bases and J 3 bases; nucleotides not matched to a gene: 2. Germline CDR1 is SGHTA and CDR2 is FQGTGA. This CDR3 is built from 14 residues. The CDR3 is CASSPQGDTGELFF. DNA for the CDR3: TGTGCCAGCAGCCCACAGGGGGACACCGGGGAGCTGTTTTTT.

The J gene is TRBJ2-5, the V gene TRBV5-4, with 8 bases aligning to TRBD2. The CDR3 contains 16 residues. V shed 4 bases and J 1 base; nucleotides not matched to a gene: 9. CDR1 and CDR2 (germline): SGHNT, YYREEE (reference sequence). CDR3: CASSLGAGVGQETQYF. In nucleotides, the CDR3 is TGTGCCAGCAGCCTTGGAGCGGGAGTGGGCCAAGAGACCCAGTACTTC.

The V and J genes are TRBV6-5 and TRBJ1-2; D uncertain. The CDR3 has 14 amino acids. CDR1 is MNHEY, CDR2 SVGAGI, per germline. V was cut by 0 bases and J by 1 base, with 6 bases left in between. The CDR3 sequence: CASSYSNSNYGYTF. The CDR3 coding sequence is TGTGCCAGCAGTTACTCCAACAGTAACTATGGCTACACCTTC.

This clone was observed a handful of times. This chain links TRBV28 with TRBJ2-7, with D perhaps TRBD2 (5 bases). V lost 8 bases to trimming and J lost 2 bases, with 10 bases between them. Germline V CDR1 and CDR2: MDHEN, SYDVKM. There are 12 residues in the CDR3. The CDR3 protein is CASRKRPYEQYF. The CDR3 DNA sequence: TGTGCCAGCCGCAAGCGGCCCTACGAGCAGTACTTC.

V usage is TRBV13 and J usage is TRBJ2-6; D is perhaps TRBD2 (6 bases). CDR1 is PRHDT, CDR2 FYEKMQ, per germline (reference sequence). Trimming shortened V by 5 bases and J by 0 bases, and 14 bases separated the two germline ends. The CDR3 runs to 17 residues. The DNA of the CDR3 is TGTGCCAGCAGCCCAGGAGGGCTCGACTCTGGGGCCAACGTCCTGACTTTC. It is translated as CASSPGGLDSGANVLTF.

The chain employs TRBV10-3 and TRBJ2-1, with TRBD2 identical over 11 bases. The CDR3 has 21 amino acids. The ends lost 6 bases at V and 1 base at J; junction bases unmatched: 20. Per germline, CDR1 ENHRY and CDR2 SYGVKD. As DNA, the CDR3 is TGTGCCATCAGCGAACAACAGGGTAGCGGGAGGGCCCTTGTATCCTACAATGAGCAGTTCTTC. It encodes CAISEQQGSGRALVSYNEQFF.

This clone was found a few times. This rearrangement joins TRBV28 to TRBJ1-5; D possibly corresponds to TRBD1 (5 bases). Trimming took off 4 bases at V and 9 bases at J, with 16 bases between the two ends. CDR3 length: 14 residues. In germline, CDR1 is MDHEN, CDR2 SYDVKM. CDR3 amino acids: CASSSQGPGGPQHF. CDR3 nucleotides: TGTGCCAGCAGTTCGCAGGGACCCGGGGGGCCCCAGCATTTT.

The chain has TRBV27 and TRBJ1-6; TRBD1 aligns across 9 bases. Germline V lookup: CDR1 MNHEY, CDR2 SMNVEV (reference sequence). The J segment lost 7 bases and the V segment lost 6 bases, leaving 13 bases of the junction unmatched. The CDR3 is made up of 17 amino acids. CDR3 protein: CASSHGQGTTGNSPLHF. The CDR3 DNA follows: TGTGCCAGCAGCCACGGACAGGGGACCACGGGGAATTCACCCCTCCACTTT.

Only a few counts were recorded for this clone. The chain has TRBV28 and TRBJ1-2; 10 bases match TRBD1. The J segment lost 4 bases and the V segment lost 5 bases, leaving 10 bases of the junction unmatched. This CDR3 comprises 16 residues. Germline V gene lookup returns CDR1 MDHEN and CDR2 SYDVKM. CDR3 sequence (DNA): TGTGCCAGCAGTCCCTTGGGGACAGGGGAAGGCTATGGCTACACCTTC. It yields the protein CASSPLGTGEGYGYTF.

This clone was picked up a small number of times. This sequence joins TRBV19 and TRBJ2-1; 11 bases match TRBD2. Germline CDR1 is LNHDA and CDR2 is SQIVND (reference sequence). With V trimmed by 5 bases and J by 6 bases, 18 bases remained unmatched. The CDR3 consists of 19 residues. The CDR3 DNA follows: TGTGCCAGTAGTCCCACTAGCGGGAGTTCTGAGGTTTATCGCAATGAGCAGTTCTTC. This translates into CASSPTSGSSEVYRNEQFF.

This clone has more than one count but fewer than ten. The CDR3 is CASSQELAGTDTQYF. In DNA form, the CDR3 reads TGTGCCAGCAGCCAAGAGTTAGCAGGCACAGATACGCAGTATTTT. This rearrangement joins TRBV4-2 to TRBJ2-3, with D uncertain. The V end lost 0 bases, the J end lost 1 base, and 8 bases lay between the germline ends. This CDR3 has 15 amino acids. The germline CDR1 and CDR2 sequences are LGHNA and YNFKEQ.

This clone came up a few times. The rearrangement joins TRBV19 to TRBJ2-1, with 8 positions matching TRBD1. CDR1 is LNHDA and CDR2 is SQIVND in the germline V gene (reference sequence). This CDR3 is built from 17 residues. V gave up 4 bases and J gave up 4 bases; unmatched junction bases: 12. CDR3 in amino acids: CASSRDSGQGAYNEQFF. The CDR3 bases are TGTGCCAGTAGTAGGGACAGCGGGCAGGGGGCGTACAATGAGCAGTTCTTC.

V gene TRBV27 combines with J gene TRBJ2-1; possible D gene TRBD1, 6 bases. Germline values: CDR1 MNHEY, CDR2 SMNVEV (reference sequence). The CDR3 totals 14 residues. Trimming took off 7 bases at V and 0 bases at J, with 10 bases between the two ends. This CDR3 reads CASTQGISYNEQFF. Here the CDR3 DNA reads TGTGCCAGCACACAGGGTATCTCCTACAATGAGCAGTTCTTC.

The V and J genes are TRBV5-4 and TRBJ2-7, with 14 bases fitting TRBD2. Trimming at V came to 4 bases and at J to 6 bases, leaving 3 bases not matched to a gene. Per the germline V gene, CDR1 is SGHNT and CDR2 is YYREEE (reference sequence). This CDR3 is 14 amino acids long. DNA for the CDR3: TGTGCCAGCAGCCCGGGACTAGCGGGAGCCGAGCAGTACTTC. Its protein is CASSPGLAGAEQYF.

This clone came up a few times. CDR3 in DNA: TGTGCCAGTAGTCCGTGGACGGGGGTGGAGACCCAGTACTTC. Protein: CASSPWTGVETQYF. The V and J genes are TRBV19 and TRBJ2-5, with D possibly TRBD2 on 6 matching bases. Per the germline V gene, CDR1 is LNHDA and CDR2 is SQIVND (reference sequence). This CDR3 spans 14 amino acids. V lost 5 bases to trimming and J lost 5 bases, with 15 bases between them.